Listed below are T cell receptor beta chains from one sample, sequenced in a study of blood T cell repertoires in COVID-19. Here immunoSEQ multiplex PCR was the method, and the copy in TCRdb shows in-frame clones only, minus some. The sample has some 80,000 clones; 78% are singletons. Sequenced: peripheral blood. These receptors came from a human donor in a cohort sampled during active COVID-19. Both conserved end residues are part of each CDR3. Not every row has a clone size; where given, it reads once, few, many or a size class.

V: TRBV2
size: .
length: 15
CDR3: CASSPQGEYNSPLHF

V: TRBV2
size: once
length: 14
CDR3: CASSEVQGRNGYTF

V: TRBV19
size: .
length: 13
CDR3: CASSGIYTGELFF

V: TRBV10-1
size: once
length: 15
CDR3: CASSELAGGLETQYF

V: TRBV12-3/TRBV12-4
size: .
length: 13
CDR3: CASSKDRFYGYTF

V: TRBV13
size: .
length: 15
CDR3: CASSPGGGDWETQYF

V: TRBV5-1
size: .
length: 15
CDR3: CASSFFGGVQETQYF

V: TRBV6-6
size: .
length: 14
CDR3: CASSPTDFGNTIYF

V: TRBV19
size: .
length: 15
CDR3: CATNQGAVYNSPLHF

V: TRBV7-6
size: .
length: 14
CDR3: CASSPHEGRTEAFF

V: TRBV7-2
size: .
length: 15
CDR3: CASSEGTPNYNEQFF

V: TRBV18
size: once
length: 16
CDR3: CASSPNKLASGNTIYF

V: TRBV27
size: .
length: 12
CDR3: CASSLTSGEQYF

V: TRBV9
size: .
length: 17
CDR3: CASSVQGLAGVTDTQYF

V: TRBV24-1
size: .
length: 19
CDR3: CATSESRTSVYASTDTQYF